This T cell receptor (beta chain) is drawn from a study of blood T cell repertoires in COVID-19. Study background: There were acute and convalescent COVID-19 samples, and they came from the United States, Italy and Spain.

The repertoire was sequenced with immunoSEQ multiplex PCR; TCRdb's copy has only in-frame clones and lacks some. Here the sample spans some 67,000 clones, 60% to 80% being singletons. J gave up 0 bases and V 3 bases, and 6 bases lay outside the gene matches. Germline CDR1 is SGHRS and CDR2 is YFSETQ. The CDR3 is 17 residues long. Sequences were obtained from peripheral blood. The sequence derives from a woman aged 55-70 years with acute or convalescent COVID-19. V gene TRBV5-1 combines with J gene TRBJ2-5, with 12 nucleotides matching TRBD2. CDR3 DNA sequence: TGCGCCAGCAGCTGGGCACTAGCGGGGGGCTACCAAGAGACCCAGTACTTC. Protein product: CASSWALAGGYQETQYF.